The T cell receptor beta chain under discussion was sequenced for a study of cytotoxic CD8 clonotypes in ibrutinib-treated CLL. As for the study in general: There were roughly 12 relapsed/refractory patients and roughly 15 treatment-naive patients, and fewer than 18 were IGHV unmutated. Points from the study as a whole: Sampling times, which were not matched between the groups, differed between sustained-remission patients and progressing patients.

The method was immunoSEQ multiplex PCR; TCRdb's version includes in-frame clones alone and lacks a portion of them. This table has fewer than 20,000 clones, about 70% appearing once. Germline assignment: CDR1 GTSNPN and CDR2 SVGIG (reference sequence). Trimming stripped 2 bases from V and 8 bases from J, with 9 bases between. CDR3 size: 11 residues. This clone has more than one count but fewer than ten. No antigen is known for it. This material consisted of PBMCs, taken after 12 months of ibrutinib treatment. This sequence joins TRBV30 and TRBJ1-1; D unresolved. This receptor was obtained from a human donor with chronic lymphocytic leukemia. The CDR3 region has the DNA TGTGCCTGGAGTCCAGGCGGCGAAGCTTTCTTT. Amino acids: CAWSPGGEAFF.